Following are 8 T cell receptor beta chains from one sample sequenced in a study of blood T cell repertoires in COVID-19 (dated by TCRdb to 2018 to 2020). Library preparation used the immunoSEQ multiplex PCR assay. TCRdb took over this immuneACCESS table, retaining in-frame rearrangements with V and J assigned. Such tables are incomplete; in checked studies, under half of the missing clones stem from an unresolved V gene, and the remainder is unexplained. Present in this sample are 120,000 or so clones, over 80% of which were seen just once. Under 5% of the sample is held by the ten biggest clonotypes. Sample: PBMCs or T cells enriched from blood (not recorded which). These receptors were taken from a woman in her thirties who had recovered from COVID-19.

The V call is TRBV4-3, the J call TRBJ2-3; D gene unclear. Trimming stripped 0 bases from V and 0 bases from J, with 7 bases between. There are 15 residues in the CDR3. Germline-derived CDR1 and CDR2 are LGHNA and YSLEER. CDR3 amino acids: CASSQETTSTDTQYF. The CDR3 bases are TGCGCCAGCAGCCAAGAGACAACTAGCACAGATACGCAGTATTTT.

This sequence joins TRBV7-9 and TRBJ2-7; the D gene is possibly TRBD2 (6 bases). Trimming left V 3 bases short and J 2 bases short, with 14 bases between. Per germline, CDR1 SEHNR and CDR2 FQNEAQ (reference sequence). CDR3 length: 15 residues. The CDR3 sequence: CASSFSPGGPYEQYF. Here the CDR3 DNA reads TGTGCCAGCAGCTTCTCCCCCGGGGGTCCCTACGAGCAGTACTTC. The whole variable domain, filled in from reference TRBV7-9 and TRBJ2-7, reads DTGVSQNPRHKITKRGQNVTFRCDPISEHNRLYWYRQTLGQGPEFLTYFQNEAQLEKSRLLSDRFSAERPKGSFSTLEIQRTEQGDSAMYLCASSFSPGGPYEQYFGPGTRLTVT.

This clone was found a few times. This chain's CDR3 is CAISDPPGANEQFF. The CDR3 DNA follows: TGTGCCATCAGTGACCCCCCCGGAGCCAATGAGCAGTTCTTC. The chain links TRBV10-3 to TRBJ2-1; D gene unclear. The CDR3 has 14 amino acids. Germline V gene lookup returns CDR1 ENHRY and CDR2 SYGVKD. Trimming left V 3 bases short and J 6 bases short, with 12 bases between.

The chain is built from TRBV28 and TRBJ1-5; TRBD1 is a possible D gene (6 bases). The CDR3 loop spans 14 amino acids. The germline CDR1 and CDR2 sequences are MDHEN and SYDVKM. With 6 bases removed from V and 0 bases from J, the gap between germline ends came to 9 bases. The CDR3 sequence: CASSNRDSNQPQHF. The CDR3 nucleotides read TGTGCCAGCAGCAACAGGGATAGCAATCAGCCCCAGCATTTT.

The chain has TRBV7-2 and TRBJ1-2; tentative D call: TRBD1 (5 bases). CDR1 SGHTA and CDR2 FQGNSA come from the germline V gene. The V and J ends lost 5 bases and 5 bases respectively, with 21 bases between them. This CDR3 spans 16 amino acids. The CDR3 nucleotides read TGTGCCAGCAGCCTAGTTCTGGCAGGGAACCTTTATGGCTACACCTTC. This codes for CASSLVLAGNLYGYTF.

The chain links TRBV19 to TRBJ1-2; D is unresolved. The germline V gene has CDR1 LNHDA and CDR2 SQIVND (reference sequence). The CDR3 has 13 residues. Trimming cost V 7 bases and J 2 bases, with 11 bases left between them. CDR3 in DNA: TGTGCCAGTACCATGGCAAGAAACTATGGCTACACCTTC. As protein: CASTMARNYGYTF.

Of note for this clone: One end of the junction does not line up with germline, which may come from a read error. The CDR3 spells CASSLGLFYEQYF. The DNA of the CDR3 is TGTGCCAGCAGTTTAGGACTATTCTACGAGCAGTACTTC. V is TRBV7-8 and J is TRBJ2-7; TRBD2 might be the D (6 bases). The CDR3 consists of 13 residues. Germline lookup yields CDR1 SGHVS and CDR2 FQNEAQ.

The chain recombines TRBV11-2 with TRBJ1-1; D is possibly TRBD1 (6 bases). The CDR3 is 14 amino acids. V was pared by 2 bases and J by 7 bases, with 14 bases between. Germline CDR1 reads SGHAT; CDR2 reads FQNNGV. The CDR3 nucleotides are TGTGCCAGCAGCTTATCATCAGGGGACTATGAAGCTTTCTTT. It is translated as CASSLSSGDYEAFF.